The 29 T cell receptor beta chains reported below all come from one sample, sequenced in a study of T-cell memory formation after mild COVID-19. In TCRdb, the 5' RACE reads were re-called with MiXCR into one record per CDR3 protein. Of a few hundred thousand distinct CDR3 sequences listed, more than 15% were seen once; the top ten hold approximately 20%. The sequenced sample was PBMCs or a T cell subset sorted from them (not recorded which). The origin of the receptors is a man between 18 and 29 years old who had mild COVID-19 (a few samples of this study predate the infection). Cell type and time point are not known.

The rearrangement joins TRBV5-4 to TRBJ1-3, with D perhaps TRBD1 (6 bases). There are 17 residues in the CDR3. The germline V and J ends were trimmed by 0 bases and 0 bases, with 13 bases remaining between them. The germline CDR1 and CDR2 sequences are SGHNT and YYREEE (reference sequence). The CDR3 protein is CASSLAKQGHSGNTIYF. The CDR3 DNA is TGTGCCAGCAGCTTGGCCAAACAGGGCCACTCTGGAAACACCATATATTTT.

The J gene is TRBJ2-5, the V gene TRBV10-3; D gene ambiguous. The germline CDR1 and CDR2 sequences are ENHRY and SYGVKD. The CDR3 spans 13 residues. V gave up 4 bases and J gave up 2 bases, with 8 bases separating them. The CDR3 DNA sequence: TGTGCCATCAGTGCAAGCCTGCAAGAGACCCAGTACTTC. Amino acid sequence: CAISASLQETQYF.

This clonotype was picked up a small number of times. The V gene is TRBV4-3, the J gene TRBJ2-5, with 11 bases matching TRBD1. Germline loops: CDR1 LGHNA, CDR2 YSLEER. The CDR3 has 15 amino acids. With V trimmed by 4 bases and J by 5 bases, 6 bases remained unmatched. The CDR3 nucleotides are TGCGCCAGCAGCCCCGGGACAGGGGGTATCGAGACCCAGTACTTC. Its translation: CASSPGTGGIETQYF.

V usage is TRBV3-1 and J usage is TRBJ1-2; D unclear. The CDR3 consists of 12 residues. Germline V CDR1 and CDR2: LGHDT, YNNKEL (reference sequence). Trimming pared 4 bases from V and 4 bases from J, leaving 7 bases between. CDR3 bases: TGTGCCAGCAGCCGAGAGTCCTATGGCTACACCTTC. The encoded protein is CASSRESYGYTF.

This clonotype has a handful of counts. The chain joins TRBV7-6 to TRBJ2-2, with unresolved D. The V end was cut by 2 bases, the J end by 0 bases, with 7 bases between. CDR3 length: 15 amino acids. CDR1 and CDR2 (germline): SGHVS, FNYEAQ. The CDR3 DNA reads as TGTGCCAGCAGCTTACAGCACGCGAACACCGGGGAGCTGTTTTTT. It yields the protein CASSLQHANTGELFF.

This clonotype was picked up a small number of times. This rearrangement joins TRBV4-3 to TRBJ2-3; 8 bases are shared with TRBD2. The CDR3 runs to 16 residues. Germline CDR1 reads LGHNA; CDR2 reads YSLEER. Trimming removed 0 bases from V and 4 bases from J; junction bases left unmatched: 6. CDR3 nucleotides: TGCGCCAGCAGCCAAGATCCAGCGGGGGCCCCAGATACGCAGTATTTT. Amino acids: CASSQDPAGAPDTQYF.

In its sample, this clonotype was seen many times. V gene TRBV11-2 combines with J gene TRBJ1-2; 11 nucleotides match TRBD1. The CDR3 spans 16 residues. Trimming removed 5 bases from V and 7 bases from J; junction bases left unmatched: 12. Germline assignment: CDR1 SGHAT and CDR2 FQNNGV. DNA for the CDR3: TGTGCCAGCAGCCAGCAGGACAGGGGGCGCATAAGTGGCTACACCTTC. It specifies CASSQQDRGRISGYTF.

Concerning this clonotype: One end of the junction is discordant with germline, which a read error may explain. The rearrangement links TRBV28 to TRBJ1-3; unclear D gene. The CDR3 sequence is 12 residues long. Germline CDR1 and CDR2: MDHEN and SYDVKM. The CDR3 loop is CDSSVTGNTIYF. CDR3 bases: TGTGACAGCAGTGTCACAGGAAACACCATATATTTT.

The J gene is TRBJ2-5, the V gene TRBV18; possibly TRBD1 for D (5 bases). CDR1 and CDR2 (germline): KGHSH, LQKENI. The V gene lost 3 bases and the J gene lost 5 bases, with 22 bases spanning the gap. The CDR3 runs to 17 residues. The CDR3 DNA is TGTGCCAGCTCACCCAATGTTCCAGGGCGGTTTTGGGAGACCCAGTACTTC. Its protein product is CASSPNVPGRFWETQYF.

V gene TRBV7-2 combines with J gene TRBJ1-2, with 9 nucleotides matching TRBD1. Germline values: CDR1 SGHTA, CDR2 FQGNSA. V lost 3 bases to trimming and J lost 7 bases; unmatched junction nucleotides: 6. CDR3 length equals 14 residues. CDR3 in DNA: TGTGCCAGCAGCTTTACAGGGGGCGGGAGTGGCTACACCTTC. Amino acid sequence: CASSFTGGGSGYTF.

The rearrangement links TRBV14 to TRBJ1-1; D call uncertain. Germline V lookup: CDR1 SGHDN, CDR2 FVKESK. The CDR3 extends over 11 amino acids. Trimming pared 6 bases from V and 9 bases from J, leaving 11 bases between. The CDR3, as DNA: TGTGCCAGCAGATCAACGGGGAAAGCTTTCTTT. Translated: CASRSTGKAFF.

This clonotype was detected only a few times. The genes are TRBV6-6 and TRBJ2-5; 10 nucleotides align to TRBD2. Unmatched junction bases numbered 13, after V lost 8 bases and J lost 4 bases. The CDR3 has 16 residues. Germline loops: CDR1 MNHNY, CDR2 SVGAGI (reference sequence). The CDR3 sequence is CASRRTSGVGGETQYF. The DNA of the CDR3 is TGTGCCAGCCGCCGAACTAGCGGGGTTGGGGGAGAGACCCAGTACTTC.

This clonotype was counted only a few times. The rearrangement joins TRBV7-8 to TRBJ2-1; D not certain. In germline, CDR1 is SGHVS, CDR2 FQNEAQ. This CDR3 spans 11 amino acids. Trimming stripped 6 bases from V and 9 bases from J, with 9 bases between. CDR3 in DNA: TGTGCCAGCAGGCTGCAAGCTGAGCAGTTCTTC. Translation: CASRLQAEQFF. Looking up the rest from reference TRBV7-8 and TRBJ2-1 gives the full variable domain: GAGVSQSPRYKVAKRGQDVALRCDPISGHVSLFWYQQALGQGPEFLTYFQNEAQLDKSGLPSDRFFAERPEGSVSTLKIQRTQQEDSAVYLCASRLQAEQFFGPGTRLTVL.

The J gene is TRBJ2-7, the V gene TRBV5-5, with 11 nucleotides matching TRBD1. The ends lost 1 base at V and 6 bases at J; junction bases unmatched: 3. This CDR3 contains 14 residues. In germline, CDR1 is SGHKS, CDR2 YYEKEE (reference sequence). CDR3 sequence reads: CASSLWDRGGEQYF. CDR3 nucleotide sequence: TGTGCCAGCAGCTTGTGGGACAGGGGGGGCGAGCAGTACTTC.

This chain joins TRBV10-1 and TRBJ2-7, with 11 bases fitting TRBD2. CDR3 length equals 17 residues. Germline V gene sequence: CDR1 WNHNN, CDR2 SYGVQD (reference sequence). Losses at the gene ends were 2 bases for V and 6 bases for J; bases not matched to a gene: 12. The CDR3 protein is CASSEDNFSSGGREQYV. CDR3 nucleotide sequence: TGCGCCAGCAGTGAGGACAATTTTTCTAGCGGGGGGCGCGAGCAGTACGTC.

The chain couples TRBV4-3 to TRBJ2-4; D is unclear. V was clipped by 0 bases and J by 0 bases, with 3 bases between them. Germline CDR1 is LGHNA and CDR2 is YSLEER. The CDR3 is made up of 14 amino acids. CDR3 DNA sequence: TGCGCCAGCAGCCAAGAGGTAGCCAAAAACATTCAGTACTTC. Amino acids: CASSQEVAKNIQYF.

The chain joins TRBV6-2 or TRBV6-3 to TRBJ2-1, with 7 nucleotides matching TRBD2. The V gene's germline CDR1 is MNHEY and CDR2 SVGEGT. This CDR3 spans 14 amino acids. J was trimmed by 4 bases and V by 6 bases; bases with no gene match: 6. The CDR3 bases are TGTGCCAGCAGCCTCCGAGCGGGGTACAATGAGCAGTTCTTC. It encodes CASSLRAGYNEQFF.

This clonotype was picked up one time. The J gene is TRBJ2-3, the V gene TRBV7-9; 13 bases fit TRBD2. CDR1 and CDR2 (germline): SEHNR, FQNEAQ (reference sequence). V lost 3 bases to trimming and J lost 1 base; unmatched junction nucleotides: 4. The CDR3 is 17 amino acids. Written as DNA, the CDR3 is TGTGCCAGCAGCTTTTCTGGACTAGCGGGAGGCACAGATACGCAGTATTTT. It is translated as CASSFSGLAGGTDTQYF.

This chain connects TRBV6-5 to TRBJ1-1, with no clear D. This CDR3 spans 14 amino acids. Germline V lookup: CDR1 MNHEY, CDR2 SVGAGI. Trimming cost V 6 bases and J 6 bases, with 17 bases left between them. In DNA form, the CDR3 reads TGTGCCAGCAGCCAGGTCGGTCTGGGTTCTGAAGCTTTCTTT. Protein: CASSQVGLGSEAFF.

This clonotype was seen a handful of times. The chain has TRBV25-1 and TRBJ1-1, with 8 bases lining up with TRBD1. Germline CDR1 and CDR2: MGHDK and SYGVNS. The CDR3 covers 13 residues. The V gene end was trimmed by 1 base and the J gene end by 8 bases; junction bases not matched to a gene: 3. CDR3 loop: CASSEWGQEEAFF. CDR3 nucleotide sequence: TGTGCCAGCAGTGAATGGGGACAGGAAGAAGCTTTCTTT.

This chain uses TRBV28 with TRBJ2-5, with no clear D. V shed 5 bases and J shed 5 bases, with 15 bases lying between them. Looked up from germline, CDR1 is MDHEN and CDR2 is SYDVKM. CDR3 length: 14 amino acids. CDR3 sequence: CASSNGRRMETQYF. CDR3 in DNA: TGTGCCAGCAGTAACGGCAGAAGGATGGAGACCCAGTACTTC.

The chain is built from TRBV7-9 and TRBJ2-3, with TRBD1 identical over 8 bases. J lost 4 bases, V lost 6 bases, and 6 bases had no gene match. Germline CDR1 is SEHNR and CDR2 is FQNEAQ (reference sequence). This CDR3 has 14 amino acids. As DNA, the CDR3 is TGTGCCAGCAGGACGACAGGGGCGTCAGATACGCAGTATTTT. Translated: CASRTTGASDTQYF. Looking up the rest from reference TRBV7-9 and TRBJ2-3 gives the full variable domain: DTGVSQNPRHKITKRGQNVTFRCDPISEHNRLYWYRQTLGQGPEFLTYFQNEAQLEKSRLLSDRFSAERPKGSFSTLEIQRTEQGDSAMYLCASRTTGASDTQYFGPGTRLTVL.

This chain joins TRBV12-3 or TRBV12-4 and TRBJ2-1; 9 bases agree with TRBD2. The CDR3 runs to 15 residues. With V trimmed by 1 base and J by 5 bases, 3 bases remained unmatched. The CDR3 loop is CASSLVAGGDNEQFF. The CDR3 region has the DNA TGTGCCAGCAGTTTAGTTGCGGGGGGGGACAATGAGCAGTTCTTC.

The rearrangement uses TRBV30 and TRBJ2-7; 7 bases agree with TRBD1. CDR3 length equals 12 residues. V lost 4 bases and J lost 3; bases outside the gene matches: 3. Per the germline V gene, CDR1 is GTSNPN and CDR2 is SVGIG (reference sequence). The CDR3 DNA reads TGTGCCTGGACTACAGGGGACTACGAGCAGTACTTC. Its translation: CAWTTGDYEQYF. The variable domain in full, with the rest retrieved from reference TRBV30 and TRBJ2-7, is SQTIHQWPATLVQPVGSPLSLECTVEGTSNPNLYWYRQAAGRGLQLLFYSVGIGQISSEVPQNLSASRPQDRQFILSSKKLLLSDSGFYLCAWTTGDYEQYFGPGTRLTVT.

This clonotype has more than one count but fewer than ten. V is TRBV6-5 and J is TRBJ2-4; TRBD1 or TRBD2 may be the D gene (5 bases each). V lost 11 bases to trimming and J lost 2 bases, with 31 bases between them. The CDR3 consists of 19 residues. Germline V gene lookup returns CDR1 MNHEY and CDR2 SVGAGI. The DNA for the CDR3 is TGTGCCGGAAAACTCATCGAGGGACCCCCTCAAGGATCCAAAAACATTCAGTACTTC. Amino acid sequence: CAGKLIEGPPQGSKNIQYF.

The rearrangement links TRBV7-2 to TRBJ2-5; D remains unclear. The germline V and J ends were trimmed by 2 bases and 2 bases, with 9 bases remaining between them. The CDR3 sequence is 14 residues long. The V gene's germline CDR1 is SGHTA and CDR2 FQGNSA. CDR3 sequence: CASSLSRIQETQYF. The DNA of the CDR3 is TGTGCCAGCAGCTTATCGAGGATTCAAGAGACCCAGTACTTC.

The chain employs TRBV15 and TRBJ1-4; D gene ambiguous. The V gene's germline CDR1 is LNHNV and CDR2 YYDKDF (reference sequence). The length of the CDR3 is 16 residues. V was cut by 0 bases and J by 0 bases, with 8 bases left in between. As DNA, the CDR3 is TGTGCCACCAGCAGAGATGGGGAAACAACTAATGAAAAACTGTTTTTT. Translating gives CATSRDGETTNEKLFF.

The chain couples TRBV14 to TRBJ1-1; the D is unclear. The germline gives CDR1 SGHDN, CDR2 FVKESK. The CDR3 is 14 residues long. Trimming removed 1 base from V and 4 bases from J, with 10 bases in between. The CDR3 protein is CASSQVGIGTEAFF. CDR3 coding DNA: TGTGCCAGCAGCCAAGTAGGGATCGGCACTGAAGCTTTCTTT.

The V and J genes are TRBV18 and TRBJ1-1; 7 nucleotides align to TRBD1. Germline V gene sequence: CDR1 KGHSH, CDR2 LQKENI. The CDR3 runs 16 residues. The J segment lost 2 bases and the V segment lost 5 bases, leaving 11 bases of the junction unmatched. The CDR3, as DNA: TGTGCCAGCTCAACTTATGTTAGGGGGCCCAACACTGAAGCTTTCTTT. Translating it yields CASSTYVRGPNTEAFF.